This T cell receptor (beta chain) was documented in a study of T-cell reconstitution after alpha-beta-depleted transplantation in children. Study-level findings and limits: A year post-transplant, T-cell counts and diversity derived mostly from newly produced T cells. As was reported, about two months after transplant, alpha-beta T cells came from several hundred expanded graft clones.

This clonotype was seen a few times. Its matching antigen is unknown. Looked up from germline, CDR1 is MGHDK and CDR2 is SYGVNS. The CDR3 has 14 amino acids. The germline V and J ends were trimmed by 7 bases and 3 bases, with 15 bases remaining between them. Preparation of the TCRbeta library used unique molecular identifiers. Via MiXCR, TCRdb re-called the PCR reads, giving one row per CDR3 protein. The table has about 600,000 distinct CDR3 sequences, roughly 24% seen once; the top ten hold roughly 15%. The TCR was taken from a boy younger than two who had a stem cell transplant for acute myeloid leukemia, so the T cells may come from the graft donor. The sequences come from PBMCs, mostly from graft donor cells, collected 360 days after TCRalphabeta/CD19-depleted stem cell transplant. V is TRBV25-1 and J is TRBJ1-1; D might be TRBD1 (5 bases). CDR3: CASIPRGRDTEAFF. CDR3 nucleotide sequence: TGTGCCAGCATCCCCCGGGGCCGCGACACTGAAGCTTTCTTT.